This record concerns one TCR beta chain sequence. What antigen it recognizes has not been identified. Per-base quality was not reported, and no clone a single base away is much larger than it. The CDR3 regions of human TCRbeta chains were subjected to immunosequencing. The source study handled its data this way. TCRs in the repertoires were matched against a reference library of SARS-CoV-2-specific TCRs that had been generated with the MIRA antigen-specificity platform. Breadth was defined as the fraction of unique TCRs that were SARS-CoV-2-associated. Depth was defined as the fraction of total T cells that were SARS-CoV-2-associated. Each spike-specific TCR was assigned to its reactive spike region and to a CD4 or CD8 class using the MIRA data. Log10-transformed breadth and depth values were compared by one-way ANOVA with Sidak's multiple comparisons tests. What TCRdb holds here is the immuneACCESS table cut down to in-frame rearrangements. Part of the clones is not present; checked against another copy, under half of the missing clones reflect an unresolved V gene, and the others are unexplained. V and J calls and clone size come straight from that table; D and trimming were deduced from the DNA. The sample yields roughly 120,000 clones; approximately 90% were counted once. The top ten clonotypes cover approximately 8% of the sample.

These data are taken from a study of T cell responses to AZD1222 COVID-19 vaccine (dated by TCRdb to about 2021). Looking at the study overall: AZD1222 recipients given second doses at about 4 weeks or at about 12 weeks were pooled, since spike-specific TCR depth and breadth were not found to differ between the two schedules. A total of just over 230 trial participants underwent TCR sequencing, of whom nearly 210 received two doses of AZD1222 and some 25 received two doses of the MenACWY control vaccine. Trial participants were enrolled by age into subgroups of 18-55, 56-69 and 70-plus years, and around 150, 28 and 57 TCR-sequenced participants, respectively, were included in these subgroups.

The research as a whole found: Because no day 14 peak-response samples were available, repertoires were characterized only after the peak T cell response. Reportedly, close to half of the unique spike-specific TCRs recognized epitopes lying outside the regions that are mutated in the B.1.351 and B.1.1.7 variants. Participants were mostly white British and included more females than males, and it was suggested by the authors that clonal diversity may have been underestimated. In the small 56-69-year group, the increase in depth fell short of significance, most likely because of low power. The vaccine-associated CD4 TCRs covered the entire spike protein, and the dominant responses fell in regions 160-218 and 743-854. A significant rise in spike-specific TCR breadth and depth was observed after two AZD1222 doses relative to day 0 and relative to MenACWY recipients. Only six AZD1222 recipients were SARS-CoV-2 seropositive at baseline, limiting conclusions about previously exposed vaccinees.

The time point label, read with the paper, signifies: baseline before first vaccination. Vaccinee samples came from UK trials COV001 and COV002, including a single-blind randomized controlled phase 2/3 trial of AZD1222 (ChAdOx1 nCoV-19) in healthy adults. For TCRbeta chain sequencing, PBMC samples from trial participants were taken at day 0 and at day 28 after the second dose. Sequencing was performed on peripheral blood, taken on day 0 of AZD1222 vaccination. This TCR was sampled from an adult in good health.

The CDR3 protein is CASSIGTREDGYTF. The DNA sequence follows: TGTGCCAGTAGTATCGGGACCAGGGAGGATGGCTACACCTTC. The receptor chain draws on TRBV19 and TRBJ1-2, with a tentative D gene TRBD1 over 5 matching bases. The CDR3, from cysteine to phenylalanine, totals 14 residues. This entry keeps only the CDR3 DNA: 42 bases, framed from base 1. A distance of 14 bases separates the germline ends of V and J, which lose 3 bases and 6 bases respectively. For CDR1 and CDR2, the germline V gene (reference sequence) lists LNHDA and SQIVND.